This TCR beta chain came from a study of T cells in Graves' hyperthyroidism and ophthalmopathy. Trimming left V 5 bases short and J 8 bases short, with 16 bases between. This CDR3 spans 14 amino acids. CDR1 and CDR2 (germline): MNHEY, SVGEGT. Uncontrolled infections, other autoimmune diseases, pregnancy or lactation led to exclusion of patients. Overall study findings and caveats: In the blood, most expanded thyroid clonotypes above 0.001 appeared as well.

A word on this clonotype: Its specificity is unknown.

TCR beta CDR3 sequences were amplified from RNA transcripts. The HTBI primer set was used in a first-round RT-PCR of the TCR CDR3. TCRdb reprocessed the multiplex PCR reads via MiXCR and lists one record per CDR3 protein. The table includes a few hundred thousand distinct CDR3 sequences, 15% to 19% detected once. The chain carries TRBV6-2 or TRBV6-3 and TRBJ2-1, with D uncertain. The TCR sequence derives from a woman in her thirties with Graves' hyperthyroidism. The material sequenced was blood. CDR3 DNA: TGTGCCAGCAGTCAGGCCCCCGTGTTGGATGAGCAGTTCTTC. Its protein product is CASSQAPVLDEQFF.